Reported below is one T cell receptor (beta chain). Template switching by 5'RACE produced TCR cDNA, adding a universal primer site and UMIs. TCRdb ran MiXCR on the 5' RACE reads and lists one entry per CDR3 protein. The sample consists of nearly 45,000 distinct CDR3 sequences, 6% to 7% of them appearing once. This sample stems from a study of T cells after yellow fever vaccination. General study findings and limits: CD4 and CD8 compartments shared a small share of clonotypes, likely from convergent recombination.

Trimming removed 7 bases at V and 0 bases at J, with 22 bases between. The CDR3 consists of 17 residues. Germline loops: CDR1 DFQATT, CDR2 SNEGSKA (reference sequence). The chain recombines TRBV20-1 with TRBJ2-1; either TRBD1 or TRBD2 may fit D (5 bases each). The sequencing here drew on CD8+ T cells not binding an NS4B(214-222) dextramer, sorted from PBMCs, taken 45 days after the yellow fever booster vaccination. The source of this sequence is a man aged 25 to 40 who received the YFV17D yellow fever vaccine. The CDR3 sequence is CSGSFYGTDASYNEQFF. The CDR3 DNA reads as TGCAGTGGTTCTTTCTACGGGACCGACGCCTCCTACAATGAGCAGTTCTTC.